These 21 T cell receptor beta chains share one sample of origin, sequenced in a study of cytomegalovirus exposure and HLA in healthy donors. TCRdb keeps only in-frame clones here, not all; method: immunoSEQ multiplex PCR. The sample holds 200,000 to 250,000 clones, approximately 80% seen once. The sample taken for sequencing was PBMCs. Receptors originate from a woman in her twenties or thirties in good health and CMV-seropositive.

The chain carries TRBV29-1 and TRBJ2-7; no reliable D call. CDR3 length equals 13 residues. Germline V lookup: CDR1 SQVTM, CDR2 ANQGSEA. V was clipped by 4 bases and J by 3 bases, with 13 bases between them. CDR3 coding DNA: TGCAGCGTTGCCACGAGAGATGGCTACGAGCAGTACTTC. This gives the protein CSVATRDGYEQYF.

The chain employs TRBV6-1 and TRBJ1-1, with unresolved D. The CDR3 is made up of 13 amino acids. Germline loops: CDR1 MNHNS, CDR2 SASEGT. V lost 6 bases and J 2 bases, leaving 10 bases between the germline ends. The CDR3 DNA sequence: TGTGCCAGCAGCGGGTTCTTCAACACTGAAGCTTTCTTT. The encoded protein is CASSGFFNTEAFF.

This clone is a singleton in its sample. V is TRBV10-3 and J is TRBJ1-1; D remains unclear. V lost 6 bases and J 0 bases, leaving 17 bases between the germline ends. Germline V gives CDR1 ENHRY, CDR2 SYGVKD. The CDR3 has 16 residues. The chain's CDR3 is CAISASGTPMNTEAFF. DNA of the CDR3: TGTGCCATCAGCGCTTCGGGAACCCCCATGAACACTGAAGCTTTCTTT.

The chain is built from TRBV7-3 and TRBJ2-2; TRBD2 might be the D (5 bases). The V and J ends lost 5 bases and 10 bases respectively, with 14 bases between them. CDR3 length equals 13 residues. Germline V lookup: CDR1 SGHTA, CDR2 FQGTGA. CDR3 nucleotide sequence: TGTGCCAGCAGCCCGACGGGAAATCAGGAGCTGTTTTTT. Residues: CASSPTGNQELFF.

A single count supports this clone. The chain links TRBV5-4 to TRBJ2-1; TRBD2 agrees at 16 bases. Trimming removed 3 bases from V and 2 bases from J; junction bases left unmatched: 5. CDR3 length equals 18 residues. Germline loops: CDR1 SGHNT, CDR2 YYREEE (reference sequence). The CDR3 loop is CASSSGTSGRGTYNEQFF. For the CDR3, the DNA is TGTGCCAGCAGCTCCGGGACTAGCGGGAGGGGGACCTACAATGAGCAGTTCTTC.

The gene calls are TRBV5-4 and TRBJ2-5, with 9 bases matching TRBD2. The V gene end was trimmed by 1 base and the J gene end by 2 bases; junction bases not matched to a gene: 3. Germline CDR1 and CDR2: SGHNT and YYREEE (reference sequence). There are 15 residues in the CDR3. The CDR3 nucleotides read TGTGCCAGCAGCTTGAGACTAGCGGAGCAAGAGACCCAGTACTTC. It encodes CASSLRLAEQETQYF.

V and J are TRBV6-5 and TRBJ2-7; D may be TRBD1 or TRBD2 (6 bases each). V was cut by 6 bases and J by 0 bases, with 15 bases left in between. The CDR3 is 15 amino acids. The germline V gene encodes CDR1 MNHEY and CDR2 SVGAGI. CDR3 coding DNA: TGTGCCAGCAGCGGGGGCGGCACAAGCTCCTACGAGCAGTACTTC. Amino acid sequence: CASSGGGTSSYEQYF.

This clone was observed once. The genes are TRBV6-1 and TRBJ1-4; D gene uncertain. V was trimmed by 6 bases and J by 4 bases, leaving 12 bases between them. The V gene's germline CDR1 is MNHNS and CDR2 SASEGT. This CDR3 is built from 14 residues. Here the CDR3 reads CASSREGFNEKLFF. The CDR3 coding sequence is TGTGCCAGCAGCCGGGAAGGATTTAATGAAAAACTGTTTTTT.

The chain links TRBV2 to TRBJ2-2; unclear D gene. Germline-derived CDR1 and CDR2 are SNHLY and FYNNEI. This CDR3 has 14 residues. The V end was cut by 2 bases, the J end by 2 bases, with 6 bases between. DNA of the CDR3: TGTGCCAGCAGTGAAACCATAAACACCGGGGAGCTGTTTTTT. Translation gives CASSETINTGELFF.

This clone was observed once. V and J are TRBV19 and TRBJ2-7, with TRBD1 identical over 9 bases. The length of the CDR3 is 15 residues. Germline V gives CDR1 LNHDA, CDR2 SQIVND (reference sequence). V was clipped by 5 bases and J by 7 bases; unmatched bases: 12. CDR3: CASSLSGTGTGEQYF. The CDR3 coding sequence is TGTGCCAGTAGTCTCTCCGGGACAGGGACTGGAGAGCAGTACTTC.

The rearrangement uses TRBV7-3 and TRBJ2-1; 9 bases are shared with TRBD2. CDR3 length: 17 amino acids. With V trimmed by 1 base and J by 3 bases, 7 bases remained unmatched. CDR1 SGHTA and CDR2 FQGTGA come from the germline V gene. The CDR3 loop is CASSLKKTSGGYNEQFF. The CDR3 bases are TGTGCCAGCAGCTTAAAGAAGACTAGCGGAGGCTACAATGAGCAGTTCTTC. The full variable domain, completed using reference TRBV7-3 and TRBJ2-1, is GAGVSQTPSNKVTEKGKYVELRCDPISGHTALYWYRQSLGQGPEFLIYFQGTGAADDSGLPNDRFFAVRPEGSVSTLKIQRTERGDSAVYLCASSLKKTSGGYNEQFFGPGTRLTVL.

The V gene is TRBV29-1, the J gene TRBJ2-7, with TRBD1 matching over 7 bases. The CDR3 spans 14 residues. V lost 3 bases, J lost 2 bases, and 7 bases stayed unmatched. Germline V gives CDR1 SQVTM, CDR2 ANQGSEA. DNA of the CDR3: TGCAGCGTTGAGAAAGGGCAGGGGGCCTACGAGCAGTACTTC. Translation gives CSVEKGQGAYEQYF.

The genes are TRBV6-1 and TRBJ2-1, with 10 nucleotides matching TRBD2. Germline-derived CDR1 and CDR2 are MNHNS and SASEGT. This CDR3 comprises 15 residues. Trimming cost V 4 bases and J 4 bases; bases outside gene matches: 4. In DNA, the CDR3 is TGTGCCAGCAGTGGCGTTAGCGGGAGGTACAATGAGCAGTTCTTC. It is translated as CASSGVSGRYNEQFF.

The DNA of the CDR3 is TGTGCCAGCAGTGAAGATCGACAGGGTGGTAGTCAGCCCCAGCATTTT. It yields the protein CASSEDRQGGSQPQHF. This chain connects TRBV2 to TRBJ1-5, with 7 bases identical to TRBD1. The J segment lost 6 bases and the V segment lost 1 base, leaving 9 bases of the junction unmatched. The CDR3 has 16 amino acids. CDR1 and CDR2 from the germline V gene are SNHLY and FYNNEI.

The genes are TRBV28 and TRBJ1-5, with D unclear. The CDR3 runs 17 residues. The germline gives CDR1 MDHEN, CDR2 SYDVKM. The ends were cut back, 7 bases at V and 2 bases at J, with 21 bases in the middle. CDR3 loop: CASKGAGEFVGNQPQHF. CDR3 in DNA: TGTGCCAGCAAGGGAGCCGGGGAGTTTGTGGGCAATCAGCCCCAGCATTTT.

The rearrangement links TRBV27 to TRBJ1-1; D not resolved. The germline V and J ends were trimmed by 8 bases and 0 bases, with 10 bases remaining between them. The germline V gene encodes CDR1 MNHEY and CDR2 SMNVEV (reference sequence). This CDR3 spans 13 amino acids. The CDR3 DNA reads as TGTGCCAGCTGTGGGAGAATGAACACTGAAGCTTTCTTT. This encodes CASCGRMNTEAFF.

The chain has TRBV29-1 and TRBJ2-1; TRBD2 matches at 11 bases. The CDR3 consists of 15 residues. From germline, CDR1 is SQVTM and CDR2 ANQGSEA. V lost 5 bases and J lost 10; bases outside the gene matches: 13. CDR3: CSVLQGGTSGKEQFF. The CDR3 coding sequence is TGCAGCGTTCTCCAGGGGGGGACTAGCGGTAAGGAGCAGTTCTTC.

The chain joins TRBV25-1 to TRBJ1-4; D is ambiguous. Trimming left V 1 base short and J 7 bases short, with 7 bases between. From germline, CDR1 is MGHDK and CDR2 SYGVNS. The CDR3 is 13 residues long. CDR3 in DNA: TGTGCCAGCAGTGAATTGGGGTCTGAAAAACTGTTTTTT. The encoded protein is CASSELGSEKLFF.

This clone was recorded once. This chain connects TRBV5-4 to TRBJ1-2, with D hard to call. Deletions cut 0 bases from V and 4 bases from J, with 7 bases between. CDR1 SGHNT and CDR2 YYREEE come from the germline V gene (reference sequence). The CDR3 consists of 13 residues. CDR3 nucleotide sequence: TGTGCCAGCAGCTTGGGGACGGGCTATGGCTACACCTTC. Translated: CASSLGTGYGYTF. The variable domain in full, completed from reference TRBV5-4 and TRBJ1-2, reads ETGVTQSPTHLIKTRGQQVTLRCSSQSGHNTVSWYQQALGQGPQFIFQYYREEENGRGNFPPRFSGLQFPNYSSELNVNALELDDSALYLCASSLGTGYGYTFGSGTRLTVV.

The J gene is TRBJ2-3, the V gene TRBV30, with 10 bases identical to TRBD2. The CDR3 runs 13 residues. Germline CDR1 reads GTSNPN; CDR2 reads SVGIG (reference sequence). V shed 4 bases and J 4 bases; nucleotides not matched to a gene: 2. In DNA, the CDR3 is TGTGCCTGGACTAGCGGGAGCTCAGATACGCAGTATTTT. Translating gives CAWTSGSSDTQYF. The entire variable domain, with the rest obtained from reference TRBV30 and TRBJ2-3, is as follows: SQTIHQWPATLVQPVGSPLSLECTVEGTSNPNLYWYRQAAGRGLQLLFYSVGIGQISSEVPQNLSASRPQDRQFILSSKKLLLSDSGFYLCAWTSGSSDTQYFGPGTRLTVL.

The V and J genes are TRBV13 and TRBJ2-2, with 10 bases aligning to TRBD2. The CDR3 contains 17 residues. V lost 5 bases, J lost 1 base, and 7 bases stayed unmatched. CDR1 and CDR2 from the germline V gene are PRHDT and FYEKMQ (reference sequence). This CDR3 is CASSRTSGKLNTGELFF. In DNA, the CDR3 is TGTGCCAGCAGCAGGACTAGCGGAAAACTGAACACCGGGGAGCTGTTTTTT.